The entry below describes one T cell receptor (beta chain). CDR3 length equals 15 residues. Germline V gene sequence: CDR1 LNHDA, CDR2 SQIVND (reference sequence). Trimming shortened V by 5 bases and J by 6 bases, and 17 bases separated the two germline ends. Generated by immunoSEQ multiplex PCR, the TCRdb table keeps only in-frame clones and is missing some. The repertoire has tens of thousands of clones, approximately 86% of them found once; the top ten carry approximately 3.3%. This sample was included in a study of T cell changes during pregnancy in multiple sclerosis. The receptor comes from a female donor with multiple sclerosis, enrolled in a pregnancy study. Specimen: peripheral blood, collected before pregnancy. The rearrangement joins TRBV19 to TRBJ2-1; the D gene is possibly TRBD1 (6 bases). The CDR3 is CASSRTAPLGNEQFF. In DNA, the CDR3 is TGTGCCAGTAGTCGGACAGCCCCCCTGGGCAATGAGCAGTTCTTC.